This T cell receptor (beta chain) was obtained from a study of tumor-infiltrating lymphocytes in primary liver carcinoma. Study-wide context: Tumor lesions were T1-T3 N0M0 and spanned roughly 4 to 10 cm.

Points on this clonotype: The antigen remains undetermined. A much larger clone differs from this one at a single base, so this may be a read error.

Findings and caveats of the study: Tumors and blood were compared for top-250-clone fraction, and tumors had the significantly higher value (p = 0.039). Tumor region pairs showed greater overlap than either tumor-adjacent or tumor-blood pairs did.

A constant-region primer primed TCR beta cDNA synthesis from about 530 ng of total RNA. It was through three nested multiplex PCR rounds of slightly modified ARM-PCR that TCR beta libraries arose. TCRdb redid the calling of the multiplex PCR reads with MiXCR, one entry per CDR3 protein. In the table there are nearly 200,000 distinct CDR3 sequences, 65% of which are singletons. Blood RNA was derived from unsorted whole blood, and germline DNA was extracted too. Sequencing was done on a sample of peripheral blood. The source of this sequence is a woman aged 55-75 years with primary liver carcinoma and hepatitis B virus infection.

The CDR3 DNA sequence: TGCGCCAGCAGCGCTAATCTAGCGCGGGTTTTCATCGAGCAGTACTTC. This codes for CASSANLARVFIEQYF. This sequence joins TRBV10-1 and TRBJ2-7; TRBD2 is a possible D gene (6 bases). Trimming pared 6 bases from V and 6 bases from J, leaving 24 bases between. Per the germline V gene, CDR1 is WNHNN and CDR2 is SYGVQD (reference sequence). This CDR3 is built from 16 residues.